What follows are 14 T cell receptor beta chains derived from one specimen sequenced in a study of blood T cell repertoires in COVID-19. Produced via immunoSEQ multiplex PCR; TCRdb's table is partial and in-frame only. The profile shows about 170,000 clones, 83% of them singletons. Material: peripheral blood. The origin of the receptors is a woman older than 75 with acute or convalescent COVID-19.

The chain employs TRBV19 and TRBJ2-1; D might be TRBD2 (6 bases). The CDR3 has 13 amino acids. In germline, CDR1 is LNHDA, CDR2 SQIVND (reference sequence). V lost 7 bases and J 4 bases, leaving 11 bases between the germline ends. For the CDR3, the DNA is TGTGCCAGTACCGGAGCGGGTTACAATGAGCAGTTCTTC. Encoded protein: CASTGAGYNEQFF.

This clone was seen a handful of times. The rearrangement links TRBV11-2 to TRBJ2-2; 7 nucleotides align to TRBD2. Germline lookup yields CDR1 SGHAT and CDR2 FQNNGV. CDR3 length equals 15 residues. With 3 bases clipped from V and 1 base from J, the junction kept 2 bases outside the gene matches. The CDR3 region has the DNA TGTGCCAGCAGCTTTGGACTAGTGAACACCGGGGAGCTGTTTTTT. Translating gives CASSFGLVNTGELFF.

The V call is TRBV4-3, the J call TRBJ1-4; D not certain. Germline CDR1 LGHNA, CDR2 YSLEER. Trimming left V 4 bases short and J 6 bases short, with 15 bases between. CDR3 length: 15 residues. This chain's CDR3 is CASSPLGPRDEKLFF. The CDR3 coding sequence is TGCGCCAGCAGCCCCCTGGGCCCGCGGGATGAAAAACTGTTTTTT.

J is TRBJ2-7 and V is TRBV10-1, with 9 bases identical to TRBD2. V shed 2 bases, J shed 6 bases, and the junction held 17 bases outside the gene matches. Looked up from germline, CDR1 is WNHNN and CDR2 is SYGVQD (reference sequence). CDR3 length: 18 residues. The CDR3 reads CASSETSGGGGRGFEQYF. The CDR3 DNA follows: TGCGCCAGCAGTGAGACATCTGGGGGTGGCGGGAGGGGCTTCGAGCAGTACTTC.

This CDR3 reads CASSSVGETQYF. The CDR3 nucleotides are TGTGCCAGCAGCTCGGTCGGGGAGACCCAGTACTTC. The V and J genes are TRBV9 and TRBJ2-5; no reliable D call. V was trimmed by 4 bases and J by 5 bases, leaving 9 bases between them. This CDR3 is built from 12 residues. Germline V gene data show CDR1 as SGDLS and CDR2 as YYNGEE.

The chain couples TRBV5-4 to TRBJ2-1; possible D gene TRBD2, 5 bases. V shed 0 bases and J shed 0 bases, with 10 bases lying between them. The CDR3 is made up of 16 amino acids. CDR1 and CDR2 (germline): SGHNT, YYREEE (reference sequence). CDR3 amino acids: CASSLGRVSSYNEQFF. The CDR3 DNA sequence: TGTGCCAGCAGCTTGGGGCGGGTCAGCTCCTACAATGAGCAGTTCTTC.

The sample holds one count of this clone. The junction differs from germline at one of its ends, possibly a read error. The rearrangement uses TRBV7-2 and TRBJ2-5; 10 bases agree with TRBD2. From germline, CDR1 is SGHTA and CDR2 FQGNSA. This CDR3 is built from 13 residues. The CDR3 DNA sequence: TGTGCCAGCAGCCTAGCGGGAGTGGAGACCCAGTACTTC. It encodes CASSLAGVETQYF.

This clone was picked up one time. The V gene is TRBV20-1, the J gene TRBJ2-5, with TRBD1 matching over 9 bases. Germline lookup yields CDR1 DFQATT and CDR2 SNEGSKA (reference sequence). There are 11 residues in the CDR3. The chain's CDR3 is CRTGAGETQYF. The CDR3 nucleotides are TGCCGGACAGGGGCTGGAGAGACCCAGTACTTC.

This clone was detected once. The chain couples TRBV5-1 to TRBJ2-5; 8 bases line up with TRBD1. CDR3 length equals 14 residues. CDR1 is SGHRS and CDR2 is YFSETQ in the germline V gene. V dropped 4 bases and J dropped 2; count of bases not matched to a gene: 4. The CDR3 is CASSADRVQETQYF. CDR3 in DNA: TGCGCCAGCAGCGCGGACAGGGTACAAGAGACCCAGTACTTC.

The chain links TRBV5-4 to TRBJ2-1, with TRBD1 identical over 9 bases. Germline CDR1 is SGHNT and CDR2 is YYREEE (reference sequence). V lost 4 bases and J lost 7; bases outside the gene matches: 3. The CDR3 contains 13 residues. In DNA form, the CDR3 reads TGTGCCAGCAGCCCGGGACAGGGAAATGAGCAGTTCTTC. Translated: CASSPGQGNEQFF. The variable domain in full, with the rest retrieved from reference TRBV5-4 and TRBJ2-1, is ETGVTQSPTHLIKTRGQQVTLRCSSQSGHNTVSWYQQALGQGPQFIFQYYREEENGRGNFPPRFSGLQFPNYSSELNVNALELDDSALYLCASSPGQGNEQFFGPGTRLTVL.

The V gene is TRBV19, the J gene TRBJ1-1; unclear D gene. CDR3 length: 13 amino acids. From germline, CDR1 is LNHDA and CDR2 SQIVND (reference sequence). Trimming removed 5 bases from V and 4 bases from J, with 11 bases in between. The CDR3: CASSSSLGTEAFF. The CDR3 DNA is TGTGCCAGTAGTTCCTCCCTCGGCACTGAAGCTTTCTTT.

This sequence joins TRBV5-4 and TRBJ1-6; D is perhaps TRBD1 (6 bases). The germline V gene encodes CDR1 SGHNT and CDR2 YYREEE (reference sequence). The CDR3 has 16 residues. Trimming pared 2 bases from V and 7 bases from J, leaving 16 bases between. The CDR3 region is CASSFGLVTGNSPLHF. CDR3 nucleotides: TGTGCCAGCAGCTTCGGCTTGGTCACAGGGAATTCACCCCTCCACTTT.

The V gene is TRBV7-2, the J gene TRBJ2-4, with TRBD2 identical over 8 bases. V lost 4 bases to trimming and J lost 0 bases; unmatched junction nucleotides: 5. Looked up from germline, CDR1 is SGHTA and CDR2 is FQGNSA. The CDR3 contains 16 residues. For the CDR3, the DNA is TGTGCCAGCAGCTCCCTAGCGGGTTTAGCCAAAAACATTCAGTACTTC. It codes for CASSSLAGLAKNIQYF.

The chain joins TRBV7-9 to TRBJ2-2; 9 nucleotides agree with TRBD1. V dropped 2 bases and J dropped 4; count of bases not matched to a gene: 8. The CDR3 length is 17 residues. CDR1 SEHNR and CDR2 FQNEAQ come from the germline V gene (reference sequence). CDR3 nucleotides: TGTGCCAGCAGCTTAATAACAGGGGGCTTTGGCACCGGGGAGCTGTTTTTT. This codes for CASSLITGGFGTGELFF.